The T cell receptor beta chain under discussion was sequenced for a study of post-analysis software for immune sequencing data (dated by TCRdb to between 2015 and 2017). For context, the study as a whole: Relapsing-remitting, secondary progressive and progressive-relapsing multiple sclerosis were recorded as disease courses, and subtype annotation was lacking for some patients. A subset of samples was prepared in parallel using single-end sample barcoding, then pooled and co-amplified after Illumina adapter ligation. The patient repertoires were set against about eleven previously published healthy control repertoires from donors whose ages ranged from about 6 to 27 years.

The CDR3 contains 15 residues, cysteine and phenylalanine counted. The sequence is cut down to CDR3 DNA, 45 bases in frame from base 1. As encoded in the germline V gene (reference sequence), CDR1 is WNHNN while CDR2 is SYGVQD. Trimming removed 3 bases from V and 5 bases from J; the gene matches leave 6 bases unexplained. This clonotype was recorded a few times. No cognate antigen has been identified for it. Base qualities are missing; no much larger clone stands one base away. The library came from PCR. Instrument on record: Illumina HiSeq 2500. Unique molecular identifiers were incorporated into TCR beta cDNA libraries to reduce PCR and sequencing biases. Every 1 to 10 million input T cells yielded roughly 500,000 cDNA molecules, meaning each molecule approximated one T cell. The patient libraries were prepared and sequenced using the same protocol as the earlier healthy control dataset. Samples belonging to the same batch were prepared together, multiplexed and sequenced on a shared HiSeq lane. For the original study's pipeline: Raw barcoded reads were processed with MIGEC, and single-read molecular identifier groups were discarded before consensus assembly and CDR3 extraction. Clonotype tables were post-analysed with VDJtools, and diversity was normalized by down-sampling all datasets to the smallest sample size. To correct batch-related cross-sample contamination, repertoire overlap clustering matched CDR3 amino acid sequences but not nucleotide sequences. TCRdb ran its own pipeline on the public reads, namely fastp trimming at Q25 and MiXCR clone calling, and kept in-frame beta chains. Identical CDR3 protein sequences are pooled into one entry, listed with their most common genes and DNA. These V and J calls are TCRdb output, not the study's own analysis. The sample profile shows a few hundred thousand distinct CDR3 sequences; around 31% of them were found once. The ten largest make up 4.5% to 7.5% of the sample.

To demonstrate the VDJtools post-analysis software, TCR beta repertoires were profiled from the peripheral blood of roughly 14 young patients with multiple sclerosis. The multiple sclerosis patients were children and adolescents ranging in age from roughly 6 to 16 years. Findings and caveats that apply to the study as a whole: Direct clustering with F measure revealed strong co-clustering of samples prepared in the same batch, which led to a batch-effect correction. Normalized Chao1 diversity was significantly lower in multiple sclerosis patients than controls, suggesting substantial peripheral T-cell clonal expansion. Patients showed significantly higher frequencies than controls for five TRBV segments, among them TRBV5-6, TRBV5-1 and TRBV20-1. The control group was slightly older than the multiple sclerosis patient group.

The rearranged segments are TRBV10-1 and TRBJ2-1, with 8 bases matching TRBD1. This TCR came from a girl aged 2-17 years with multiple sclerosis. Sequencing was done on a sample of blood. The nucleotides are TGCGCCAGCAGTGAAGGGGAGACAGGGGACAATGAGCAGTTCTTC. It encodes CASSEGETGDNEQFF.